The rows below give T cell receptor beta chains drawn from one sample of a study of PD-1 blockade in classical Hodgkin lymphoma. The repertoire was sequenced with immunoSEQ multiplex PCR; TCRdb's copy has only in-frame clones and lacks some. The table records tens of thousands of clones, over 65% of them present only once. Sequencing used peripheral blood mononuclear cells (PBMCs), obtained at baseline. Source of these receptors: a human donor with classical Hodgkin lymphoma. Both conserved end residues are part of each CDR3. The D gene is left open where the match is weak. The listing skips clone size in some rows; elsewhere it reads once, few, many or a size class.

length	D	size	J	V	DNA	CDR3
13	.	.	TRBJ1-5	TRBV25-1	TGTGCCAGCAGTGTAGGCGGGAGTCAGCCCCAGCATTTT	CASSVGGSQPQHF
16	TRBD1	.	TRBJ1-5	TRBV10-1	TGCGCCAGCCTCGAAGTGGGAAGGGGGCAGAATCAGCCCCAGCATTTT	CASLEVGRGQNQPQHF
19	TRBD1	.	TRBJ2-6	TRBV5-6	TGTGCCAGCAGCTCCATTCAACAGGGGGGATACTCTGGGGCCAACGTCCTGACTTTC	CASSSIQQGGYSGANVLTF
15	TRBD2	.	TRBJ2-7	TRBV28	TGTGCCAGCAGTTTTGAGGGACTACGAATCTACGAGCAGTACTTC	CASSFEGLRIYEQYF
15	TRBD2	.	TRBJ2-7	TRBV5-1	TGCGCCAGCAGCTTACTAGCGGGGAGCTCCTACGAGCAGTACTTC	CASSLLAGSSYEQYF
13	.	.	TRBJ2-1	TRBV2	TGTGCCAGCAGTTACTCTAGCGTCAATGAGCAGTTCTTC	CASSYSSVNEQFF
15	.	.	TRBJ1-5	TRBV5-1	TGCGCCAGCAGCTTGGCCGGGGCCCAGGGGCAGCCCCAGCATTTT	CASSLAGAQGQPQHF
12	.	.	TRBJ2-7	TRBV30	TGTGCCTGGAGATGGGGGAGGACGCTGCAGTACTTC	CAWRWGRTLQYF
17	TRBD1	.	TRBJ2-7	TRBV27	TGTGCCAGCAGTCGACAGGGGGCTCGCCCCCAAGGATGGGAGCAGTACTTC	CASSRQGARPQGWEQYF
12	.	.	TRBJ1-2	TRBV6-5	TGTGCCAGCAGTTACTCCGACTATGGCTACACCTTC	CASSYSDYGYTF
14	TRBD1	.	TRBJ2-7	TRBV7-3	TGTGCCAGCAGCTCCGGACAGGTTCCCTACGAGCAGTACTTC	CASSSGQVPYEQYF
15	.	once	TRBJ2-7	TRBV19	TGTGCCAGTAGTACCCCCGGCGGGAACTCCTACGAGCAGTACTTC	CASSTPGGNSYEQYF
13	.	.	TRBJ1-2	TRBV5-8	TGTGCCAGCAGCTTGAGAGGTTTCTATGGCTACACCTTC	CASSLRGFYGYTF
17	TRBD2	.	TRBJ2-3	TRBV14	TGTGCCAGCAGCCAAGATAAAAGGGAGGGCCTCACAGATACGCAGTATTTT	CASSQDKREGLTDTQYF
14	TRBD1	few	TRBJ2-7	TRBV19	TGTGCCAGTAGCCCCGGGACAGGGGGAAGCGAGCAGTACTTC	CASSPGTGGSEQYF
19	.	.	TRBJ2-6	TRBV27	TGTGCCAGCAGTTTATCGCCTCCCGGGACCTACTCTGGGGCCAACGTCCTGACTTTC	CASSLSPPGTYSGANVLTF
14	TRBD1	.	TRBJ2-7	TRBV11-3	TGTGCCAGCAGTGGGGATCAGGGGGCGTACGAGCAGTACTTC	CASSGDQGAYEQYF
15	.	.	TRBJ1-3	TRBV4-1	TGCGCCAGCAGCCCCAGGGAGCAAACGCGAAACACCATATATTTT	CASSPREQTRNTIYF
14	.	.	TRBJ2-5	TRBV13	TGTGCCAGCAGCTCCCGTATAGCACAAGAGACCCAGTACTTC	CASSSRIAQETQYF
14	.	.	TRBJ1-1	TRBV19	TGTGCCAGTAGTAAAGGACGGATTAACACTGAAGCTTTCTTT	CASSKGRINTEAFF
15	.	.	TRBJ2-3	TRBV28	TGTGCCAGTCAACAGGTTGGGTATAGCACAGATACGCAGTATTTT	CASQQVGYSTDTQYF
18	.	.	TRBJ2-2	TRBV19	TGTGCCAGTAGACCCGGGGAATGGGGGTTCGCGAACACCGGGGAGCTGTTTTTT	CASRPGEWGFANTGELFF